The T cell receptor (beta chain) under discussion was sequenced for a study of blood T cell repertoires in COVID-19. Study context: Donors in the United States, Italy and Spain gave samples during acute or convalescent COVID-19.

Germline CDR1 reads LGHDT; CDR2 reads YNNKEL (reference sequence). This CDR3 is 14 amino acids long. V dropped 4 bases and J dropped 2 bases, with 11 bases sitting between them. Living in 24 US areas, the participants were between 18 and 89 years of age. For recovered donors of Cohort 3, there were two negative PCRs, clearance, or symptom resolution. Per the original methods: Amplification from reference gene primers served as the basis for estimated nucleated cell counts. The data were produced by immunoSEQ multiplex PCR, yet TCRdb's version contains in-frame clones alone and is incomplete. V and J calls and clone size come straight from that table; D and trimming were deduced from the DNA. Of about 480,000 clones listed, approximately 90% are singletons.

This clonotype was sampled from a woman aged 40 to 50 who had recovered from COVID-19. The sample taken for sequencing was PBMCs or T cells enriched from blood (not recorded which). The genes are TRBV3-1 (or the pseudogene TRBV3-2) and TRBJ1-2; D gene unclear. The CDR3 sequence: CASSRSVANYGYTF. CDR3 nucleotides: TGTGCCAGCAGCCGATCAGTAGCCAACTATGGCTACACCTTC.